This entry lists 26 T cell receptor beta chains sequenced from one sample in a study of blood T cell repertoires in COVID-19. Profiling relied on immunoSEQ multiplex PCR, and the TCRdb table lists in-frame clones only, not all of them. Among approximately 170,000 clones listed, 80% to 90% were seen once. Input material: peripheral blood. Receptors originate from a man in his forties or fifties with active or convalescent COVID-19.

The rearrangement links TRBV6-5 to TRBJ1-4, with 7 bases identical to TRBD1. The CDR3 runs to 15 residues. CDR1 MNHEY and CDR2 SVGAGI come from the germline V gene. V shed 5 bases, J shed 0 bases, and the junction held 3 bases outside the gene matches. The CDR3 region is CASSRDRTTNEKLFF. The CDR3 region has the DNA TGTGCCAGCAGTCGGGACAGAACAACTAATGAAAAACTGTTTTTT.

The V and J genes are TRBV7-2 and TRBJ1-1; D not resolved. The CDR3 runs to 13 residues. The V end lost 5 bases, the J end lost 0 bases, and 7 bases lay between the germline ends. Germline lookup yields CDR1 SGHTA and CDR2 FQGNSA. DNA of the CDR3: TGTGCCAGCAGCCCATGGCTGAACACTGAAGCTTTCTTT. Protein: CASSPWLNTEAFF. The full variable domain, in which reference TRBV7-2 and TRBJ1-1 provide the parts outside the CDR3, is GAGVSQSPSNKVTEKGKDVELRCDPISGHTALYWYRQSLGQGLEFLIYFQGNSAPDKSGLPSDRFSAERTGGSVSTLTIQRTQQEDSAVYLCASSPWLNTEAFFGQGTRLTVV.

This chain connects TRBV2 to TRBJ1-6; 7 bases are shared with TRBD1. The J segment lost 9 bases and the V segment lost 3 bases, leaving 8 bases of the junction unmatched. In germline, CDR1 is SNHLY, CDR2 FYNNEI. The CDR3 sequence is 15 residues long. CDR3 DNA sequence: TGTGCCAGCAGTGATGGTGACAGGGTTGCTTCACCCCTCCACTTT. Its translation is CASSDGDRVASPLHF.

The V gene is TRBV6-4, the J gene TRBJ1-1, with 8 bases aligning to TRBD1. CDR1 MRHNA and CDR2 SNTAGT come from the germline V gene. After removal of 3 bases from V and 11 bases from J, the junction contained 14 bases not matched to a gene. CDR3 length: 15 residues. Here the CDR3 reads CASSENLAQGARAFF. The CDR3 DNA reads TGTGCCAGCAGTGAAAATTTGGCTCAGGGGGCGAGGGCTTTCTTT.

The chain couples TRBV5-5 to TRBJ1-1, with TRBD1 identical over 8 bases. V dropped 2 bases and J dropped 1; count of bases not matched to a gene: 1. The V gene's germline CDR1 is SGHKS and CDR2 YYEKEE (reference sequence). The CDR3 extends over 14 amino acids. CDR3 loop: CASSFGTGNTEAFF. Written as DNA, the CDR3 is TGTGCCAGCAGCTTCGGGACAGGGAACACTGAAGCTTTCTTT.

The chain uses TRBV28 and TRBJ1-5; perhaps TRBD1 as D (5 bases). The germline V gene encodes CDR1 MDHEN and CDR2 SYDVKM. The germline V and J ends were trimmed by 6 bases and 10 bases, with 13 bases remaining between them. CDR3 length equals 12 residues. In DNA, the CDR3 is TGTGCCAGCAGACTTCAGGGTGGCCCCCAGCATTTT. This codes for CASRLQGGPQHF.

The rearrangement uses TRBV5-1 and TRBJ1-6; 7 positions match TRBD1. The CDR3 has 15 residues. The V gene end was trimmed by 0 bases and the J gene end by 9 bases; junction bases not matched to a gene: 6. CDR1 is SGHRS and CDR2 is YFSETQ in the germline V gene. DNA of the CDR3: TGCGCCAGCAGCTTGGGAGACAGGGAGGCTTCACCCCTCCACTTT. Protein product: CASSLGDREASPLHF.

The J gene is TRBJ2-7, the V gene TRBV3-1 (or the pseudogene TRBV3-2), with TRBD2 matching 13 bases. Trimming removed 1 base from V and 6 bases from J; junction bases left unmatched: 9. This CDR3 region has 17 residues. Germline loops: CDR1 LGHDT, CDR2 YNNKEL (reference sequence). The CDR3 bases are TGTGCCAGCAGCCAAGTAGGACTAGCGGGGGCTTTTGGCGAGCAGTACTTC. It yields the protein CASSQVGLAGAFGEQYF.

This chain joins TRBV12-3 or TRBV12-4 and TRBJ1-5, with TRBD1 as a possible D gene (6 bases). CDR3 length: 13 amino acids. V dropped 6 bases and J dropped 5 bases, with 11 bases sitting between them. The CDR3 bases are TGTGCCAGCAGCGGGACAAGGGATCAGCCCCAGCATTTT. It is translated as CASSGTRDQPQHF.

V gene TRBV6-2 or TRBV6-3 combines with J gene TRBJ1-5; D gene uncertain. Germline V lookup: CDR1 MNHEY, CDR2 SVGEGT. The CDR3 is made up of 13 amino acids. With 2 bases removed from V and 4 bases from J, the gap between germline ends came to 6 bases. CDR3 in DNA: TGTGCCAGCAGTTACCTACAGAATCAGCCCCAGCATTTT. Translating gives CASSYLQNQPQHF.

In its sample, this clone was seen a few times. The chain recombines TRBV18 with TRBJ1-3; D remains unclear. V lost 5 bases, J lost 1 base, and 12 bases lay in between. Germline V CDR1 and CDR2: KGHSH, LQKENI. The CDR3 sequence is 15 residues long. CDR3 sequence reads: CASSATPESGNTIYF. As DNA, the CDR3 is TGTGCCAGCTCAGCGACACCCGAGTCTGGAAACACCATATATTTT.

The sample holds one count of this clone. J is TRBJ1-5 and V is TRBV19, with a tentative D call TRBD1 (6 bases). The CDR3 is made up of 15 amino acids. The V end lost 6 bases, the J end lost 2 bases, and 14 bases lay between the germline ends. From germline, CDR1 is LNHDA and CDR2 SQIVND (reference sequence). CDR3 protein: CASREGVFGNQPQHF. The DNA for the CDR3 is TGTGCCAGTAGAGAGGGGGTATTTGGCAATCAGCCCCAGCATTTT.

V usage is TRBV11-3 and J usage is TRBJ2-2, with a tentative D call TRBD2 (5 bases). V lost 1 base, J lost 6 bases, and 9 bases lay in between. Germline CDR1 is SGHNT and CDR2 is YENEEA. The CDR3 consists of 14 residues. The CDR3 reads CASSLGRGSGELFF. CDR3 sequence (DNA): TGTGCCAGCAGCTTAGGCAGAGGGTCCGGGGAGCTGTTTTTT.

This CDR3 is CASSLRGTEAFF. Here the CDR3 DNA reads TGCGCCAGCAGCTTGAGGGGGACTGAAGCTTTCTTT. The chain joins TRBV5-1 to TRBJ1-1; weak D call: TRBD1 (6 bases). V lost 1 base and J 5 bases, leaving 6 bases between the germline ends. This CDR3 is 12 amino acids long. CDR1 and CDR2 (germline): SGHRS, YFSETQ.

This clone has a single count. As DNA, the CDR3 is TGTGCCAGCAGCTTACCCCGGACAATCGCTCTCTCTGGGGCCAACGTCCTGACTTTC. Translated: CASSLPRTIALSGANVLTF. The V gene is TRBV7-9, the J gene TRBJ2-6, with D possibly being TRBD1 (5 bases). Germline CDR1 SEHNR, CDR2 FQNEAQ (reference sequence). The CDR3 runs 19 residues. Trimming cost V 2 bases and J 0 bases, with 17 bases left between them. Variable domain in full (rest from reference TRBV7-9 and TRBJ2-6): DTGVSQNPRHKITKRGQNVTFRCDPISEHNRLYWYRQTLGQGPEFLTYFQNEAQLEKSRLLSDRFSAERPKGSFSTLEIQRTEQGDSAMYLCASSLPRTIALSGANVLTFGAGSRLTVL.

The chain couples TRBV7-2 to TRBJ1-5; no clear D gene. Between the trimmed V and J ends, which lost 0 bases and 8 bases, there was a span of 17 bases. The germline gives CDR1 SGHTA, CDR2 FQGNSA. The CDR3 is 16 amino acids. CDR3 region: CASSLALNTQNKPQHF. In DNA form, the CDR3 reads TGTGCCAGCAGCTTAGCGTTGAACACGCAGAATAAGCCCCAGCATTTT.

The chain combines TRBV7-3 with TRBJ2-2; maybe TRBD1 (6 bases). Germline V gives CDR1 SGHTA, CDR2 FQGTGA. CDR3 size: 13 residues. The V end was cut by 2 bases, the J end by 6 bases, with 7 bases between. The CDR3 DNA sequence: TGTGCCAGCAGCTTACCAGGGGCCGGGGAGCTGTTTTTT. This gives the protein CASSLPGAGELFF.

The table lists this clone with a count of one. The chain carries TRBV4-1 and TRBJ2-3; no clear D. This CDR3 spans 17 amino acids. Germline V lookup: CDR1 MGHRA, CDR2 YSYEKL. The V end lost 2 bases, the J end lost 2 bases, and 17 bases lay between the germline ends. The CDR3 DNA reads as TGCGCCAGCAGCCAACAACAATCTGAAACCTCCACAGATACGCAGTATTTT. Translated, it gives CASSQQQSETSTDTQYF.

This clone was recorded once. The CDR3 coding sequence is TGTGCCAGCAGCTTAATGGGGGGGGCCTCCTACAATGAGCAGTTCTTC. It yields the protein CASSLMGGASYNEQFF. The rearrangement links TRBV11-1 to TRBJ2-1, with D possibly TRBD2 on 7 matching bases. Germline assignment: CDR1 SGHAT and CDR2 FQDESV (reference sequence). With 2 bases removed from V and 0 bases from J, the gap between germline ends came to 11 bases. This CDR3 has 16 residues.

The chain couples TRBV20-1 to TRBJ2-1; the D gene is possibly TRBD2 (5 bases). V lost 3 bases to trimming and J lost 0 bases, with 18 bases between them. This CDR3 has 17 residues. From germline, CDR1 is DFQATT and CDR2 SNEGSKA (reference sequence). The CDR3 here is CSASWSGSVSSYNEQFF. The CDR3 bases are TGCAGTGCTAGTTGGAGCGGCAGTGTGAGCTCCTACAATGAGCAGTTCTTC.

The chain couples TRBV2 to TRBJ1-6; maybe TRBD1 (6 bases). Germline-derived CDR1 and CDR2 are SNHLY and FYNNEI. The germline V and J ends were trimmed by 5 bases and 7 bases, with 12 bases remaining between them. The CDR3 has 14 amino acids. In DNA form, the CDR3 reads TGTGCCAGCAGTCCCCCGGGACAAAATTCACCCCTCCACTTT. Translating it yields CASSPPGQNSPLHF.

On this clone: A read error may produce the germline difference seen at one junction end. This chain joins TRBV19 and TRBJ2-1; 7 positions agree with TRBD2. This CDR3 is 16 amino acids long. Germline CDR1 reads LNHDA; CDR2 reads SQIVND (reference sequence). The CDR3 bases are TGTGCCAGTAGTTTAGATAGGCGGGGGAACGGGAATGAGCAGTTCTTC. Protein sequence: CASSLDRRGNGNEQFF.

The CDR3 here is CASSLAEDGYTF. CDR3 coding DNA: TGTGCCAGCAGCTTGGCCGAGGATGGCTACACCTTC. V usage is TRBV5-6 and J usage is TRBJ1-2; D ambiguous. Germline CDR1 is SGHDT and CDR2 is YYEEEE. This CDR3 is 12 amino acids long. Trimming left V 0 bases short and J 6 bases short, with 6 bases between.

The rearrangement uses TRBV2 and TRBJ2-2; D possibly corresponds to TRBD1 (5 bases). Germline CDR1 SNHLY, CDR2 FYNNEI. Trimming left V 10 bases short and J 1 base short, with 13 bases between. The CDR3 sequence is 14 residues long. The CDR3 region is CATLRDVNTGELFF. The CDR3 coding sequence is TGTGCCACGCTCAGGGATGTGAACACCGGGGAGCTGTTTTTT.

The chain is built from TRBV6-5 and TRBJ1-1; possible D gene TRBD1, 6 bases. Germline assignment: CDR1 MNHEY and CDR2 SVGAGI. The CDR3 runs to 15 residues. Between the trimmed V and J ends, which lost 6 bases and 0 bases, there was a span of 14 bases. CDR3: CASRSQGLVNTEAFF. CDR3 bases: TGTGCCAGCAGATCACAGGGTCTGGTGAACACTGAAGCTTTCTTT.

The rearrangement links TRBV19 to TRBJ1-2; D gene uncertain. CDR1 and CDR2 from the germline V gene are LNHDA and SQIVND (reference sequence). V lost 4 bases, J lost 4 bases, and 10 bases lay in between. The CDR3 loop spans 13 amino acids. CDR3 coding DNA: TGTGCCAGTAGTAGAATCGGGGTCTATGGCTACACCTTC. Its protein is CASSRIGVYGYTF.